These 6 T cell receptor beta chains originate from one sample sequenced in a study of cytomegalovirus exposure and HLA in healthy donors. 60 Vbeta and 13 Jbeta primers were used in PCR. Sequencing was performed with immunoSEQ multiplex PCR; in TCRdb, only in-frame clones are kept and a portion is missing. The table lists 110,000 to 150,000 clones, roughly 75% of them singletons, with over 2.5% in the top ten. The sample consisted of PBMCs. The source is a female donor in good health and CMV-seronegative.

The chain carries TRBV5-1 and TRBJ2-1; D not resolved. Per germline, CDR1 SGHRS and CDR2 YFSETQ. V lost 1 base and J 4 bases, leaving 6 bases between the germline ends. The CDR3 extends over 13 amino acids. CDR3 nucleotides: TGCGCCAGCAGCTTGTTTTCGTACAATGAGCAGTTCTTC. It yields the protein CASSLFSYNEQFF.

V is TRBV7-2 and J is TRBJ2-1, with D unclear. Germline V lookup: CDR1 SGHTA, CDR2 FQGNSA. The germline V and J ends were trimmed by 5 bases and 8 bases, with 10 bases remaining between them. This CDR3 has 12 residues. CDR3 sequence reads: CASSPPLDEQFF. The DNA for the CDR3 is TGTGCCAGCAGCCCCCCGCTAGATGAGCAGTTCTTC. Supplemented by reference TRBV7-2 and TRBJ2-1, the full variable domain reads GAGVSQSPSNKVTEKGKDVELRCDPISGHTALYWYRQSLGQGLEFLIYFQGNSAPDKSGLPSDRFSAERTGGSVSTLTIQRTQQEDSAVYLCASSPPLDEQFFGPGTRLTVL.

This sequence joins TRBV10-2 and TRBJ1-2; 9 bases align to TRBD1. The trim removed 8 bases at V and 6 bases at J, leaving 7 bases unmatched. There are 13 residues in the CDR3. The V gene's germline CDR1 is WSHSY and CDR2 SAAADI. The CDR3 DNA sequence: TGCGCCAGCGCTCGACAGGGGGTGGATGGCTACACCTTC. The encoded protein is CASARQGVDGYTF.

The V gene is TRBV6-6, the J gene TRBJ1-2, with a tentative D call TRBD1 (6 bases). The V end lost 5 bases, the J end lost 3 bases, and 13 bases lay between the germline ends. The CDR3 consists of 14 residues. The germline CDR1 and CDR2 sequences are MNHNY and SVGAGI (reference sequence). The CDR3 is CASSTPGDYYGYTF. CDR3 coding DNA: TGTGCCAGCAGTACCCCAGGGGATTACTATGGCTACACCTTC.

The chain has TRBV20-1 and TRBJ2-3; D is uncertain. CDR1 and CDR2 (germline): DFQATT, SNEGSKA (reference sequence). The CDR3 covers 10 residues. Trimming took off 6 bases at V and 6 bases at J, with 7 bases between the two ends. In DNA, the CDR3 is TGCAGTGCCCCTCGGGATACGCAGTATTTT. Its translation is CSAPRDTQYF.

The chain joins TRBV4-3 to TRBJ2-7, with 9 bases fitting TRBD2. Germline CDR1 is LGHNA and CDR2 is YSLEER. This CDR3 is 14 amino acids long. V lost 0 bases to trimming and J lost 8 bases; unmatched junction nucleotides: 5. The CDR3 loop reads CASSQDRLAGKQYF. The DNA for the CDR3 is TGCGCCAGCAGCCAAGATCGGCTAGCGGGGAAGCAGTACTTC.